This T cell receptor (beta chain) stems from a study of CD8+CD57+ T cells in acquired aplastic anemia. Genomic DNA constituted the template upon which TCR beta VDJ and CDR3 profiling was performed. TCRdb reanalysed the reads using MiXCR and keeps one entry per CDR3 protein. The repertoire includes 100,000 to 150,000 distinct CDR3 sequences, about two fifths of them detected once, and under 3% sits in the top ten. The table lists this clonotype with many counts. The V end was cut by 6 bases, the J end by 0 bases, with 15 bases between. Germline CDR1 is SNHLY and CDR2 is FYNNEI. This CDR3 contains 15 residues. Selection for sequencing was limited to patients who had shown CD8+CD57+ cell expansion by flow cytometry.

This chain connects TRBV2 to TRBJ2-7; tentatively, D is TRBD2 (5 bases). Material for sequencing was sorted CD4+, CD8+, or CD8+CD57+ T cells (not recorded which) from PBMCs. The sequence was obtained from a human donor with aplastic anemia. The CDR3 nucleotides are TGTGCCAGCAGCAACGTTGGACTCGACTCCTACGAGCAGTACTTC. Encoded protein: CASSNVGLDSYEQYF.